The 12 T cell receptor beta chains presented below share a single source sample, sequenced in a study of neurological immune-mediated disorders. TCRdb re-called the 5' RACE reads through MiXCR, storing one row per CDR3 protein. The table shows about 82,000 distinct CDR3 sequences, with 2.5% to 3% occurring only once. The sequenced sample consisted of PBMCs. These receptors came from a woman aged 30 to 39 with multiple sclerosis.

This clonotype was picked up many times. The CDR3 loop reads CASSFTGAGELFF. The CDR3 DNA sequence: TGTGCCAGCAGTTTCACAGGAGCCGGGGAGCTGTTTTTT. The chain couples TRBV12-3 or TRBV12-4 to TRBJ2-2, with D perhaps matching TRBD1 (5 bases). The CDR3 totals 13 residues. The V and J ends lost 3 bases and 6 bases respectively, with 8 bases between them.

This clonotype was picked up many times. The chain employs TRBV5-1 and TRBJ1-1, with TRBD1 matching 7 bases. The germline V gene encodes CDR1 SGHRS and CDR2 YFSETQ. The CDR3 runs to 14 residues. V lost 3 bases and J lost 3; bases outside the gene matches: 5. CDR3 amino acids: CASSWRGRDTEAFF. CDR3 in DNA: TGCGCCAGCAGCTGGAGGGGGCGCGACACTGAAGCTTTCTTT.

This clonotype was detected only once. CDR3 residues: CSARGPRGKAQYF. CDR3 DNA: TGCAGTGCTAGGGGCCCTAGGGGAAAAGCGCAGTACTTC. This chain links TRBV20-1 with TRBJ2-7; D might be TRBD1 (5 bases). Trimming took 3 bases from V and 9 from J, leaving 18 bases between them. There are 13 residues in the CDR3. CDR1 and CDR2 from the germline V gene are DFQATT and SNEGSKA (reference sequence).

There are many counts of this clonotype. The rearrangement uses TRBV5-1 and TRBJ2-5, with 8 bases aligning to TRBD2. The ends lost 3 bases at V and 5 bases at J; junction bases unmatched: 12. Germline values: CDR1 SGHRS, CDR2 YFSETQ. The CDR3 loop spans 16 amino acids. The CDR3 region is CASSYGLTSDVETQYF. CDR3 DNA: TGCGCCAGCAGCTATGGACTGACTAGCGATGTGGAGACCCAGTACTTC.

This clonotype was counted many times. The chain has TRBV7-2 and TRBJ1-3, with TRBD1 matching 8 bases. V lost 6 bases and J lost 4; bases outside the gene matches: 8. The CDR3 is 15 amino acids. Germline lookup yields CDR1 SGHTA and CDR2 FQGNSA. CDR3: CASSPTGVEGNTIYF. The CDR3, as DNA: TGTGCCAGCAGTCCGACAGGGGTGGAAGGAAACACCATATATTTT. The full variable domain, with the rest looked up from reference TRBV7-2 and TRBJ1-3, is GAGVSQSPSNKVTEKGKDVELRCDPISGHTALYWYRQSLGQGLEFLIYFQGNSAPDKSGLPSDRFSAERTGGSVSTLTIQRTQQEDSAVYLCASSPTGVEGNTIYFGEGSWLTVV.

The rearrangement uses TRBV24-1 and TRBJ2-7, with a possible D match to TRBD2 (6 bases). Looked up from germline, CDR1 is KGHDR and CDR2 is SFDVKD. This CDR3 is 13 amino acids long. V lost 3 bases to trimming and J lost 6 bases, with 11 bases between them. Written as DNA, the CDR3 is TGTGCCACCAGTGATGGCGGACTACCCGAGCAGTACTTC. It is translated as CATSDGGLPEQYF.

The table lists this clonotype with many counts. The V call is TRBV5-6, the J call TRBJ2-7, with TRBD1 matching over 9 bases. The CDR3 consists of 18 residues. V was pared by 0 bases and J by 4 bases, with 14 bases of the junction left unmatched. From germline, CDR1 is SGHDT and CDR2 YYEEEE. CDR3 residues: CASSLGYLAGQGEYEQYF. Written as DNA, the CDR3 is TGTGCCAGCAGCTTGGGGTACCTGGCGGGACAGGGTGAATACGAGCAGTACTTC.

This clonotype was found a few times. A much larger clone sits a single nucleotide away, making a read error possible. J is TRBJ2-3 and V is TRBV29-1; D is perhaps TRBD1 (5 bases). Looked up from germline, CDR1 is SQVTM and CDR2 is ANQGSEA. The CDR3 consists of 12 residues. The CDR3 sequence: CIGQGNTDTQYF. CDR3 DNA sequence: TGCATCGGCCAGGGAAACACAGATACGCAGTATTTT.

This clonotype has at least ten counts. The chain joins TRBV20-1 to TRBJ2-1; TRBD2 matches 10 bases. The germline gives CDR1 DFQATT, CDR2 SNEGSKA (reference sequence). Trimming at V came to 2 bases and at J to 6 bases, leaving 16 bases not matched to a gene. The CDR3 runs 18 residues. CDR3 loop: CSARFPSGTSVDLNEQFF. The DNA of the CDR3 is TGCAGTGCTAGATTCCCCTCCGGGACTAGCGTGGATCTCAATGAGCAGTTCTTC.

This clonotype was counted ten times or more. The chain employs TRBV29-1 and TRBJ1-5; a possible D gene is TRBD1 (5 bases). CDR1 is SQVTM and CDR2 is ANQGSEA in the germline V gene. CDR3 length equals 13 residues. The germline V and J ends were trimmed by 6 bases and 0 bases, with 9 bases remaining between them. The CDR3 region is CSVGTASNQPQHF. The DNA for the CDR3 is TGCAGCGTGGGGACGGCTAGCAATCAGCCCCAGCATTTT.

This clonotype was counted at least ten times. The genes are TRBV5-1 and TRBJ2-7, with D uncertain. CDR1 and CDR2 from the germline V gene are SGHRS and YFSETQ. This CDR3 has 14 residues. Between the trimmed V and J ends, which lost 6 bases and 2 bases, there was a span of 15 bases. CDR3 region: CASNLGLGTYEQYF. The CDR3 DNA reads TGCGCCAGCAACTTAGGGCTGGGTACCTACGAGCAGTACTTC.

The table lists this clonotype with many counts. The rearrangement joins TRBV29-1 to TRBJ1-4; no firm D call. The germline gives CDR1 SQVTM, CDR2 ANQGSEA. The CDR3 extends over 11 amino acids. Trimming pared 0 bases from V and 7 bases from J, leaving 3 bases between. The CDR3 bases are TGCAGCGTTGAAGATGGTGAAAAACTGTTTTTT. The encoded protein is CSVEDGEKLFF.